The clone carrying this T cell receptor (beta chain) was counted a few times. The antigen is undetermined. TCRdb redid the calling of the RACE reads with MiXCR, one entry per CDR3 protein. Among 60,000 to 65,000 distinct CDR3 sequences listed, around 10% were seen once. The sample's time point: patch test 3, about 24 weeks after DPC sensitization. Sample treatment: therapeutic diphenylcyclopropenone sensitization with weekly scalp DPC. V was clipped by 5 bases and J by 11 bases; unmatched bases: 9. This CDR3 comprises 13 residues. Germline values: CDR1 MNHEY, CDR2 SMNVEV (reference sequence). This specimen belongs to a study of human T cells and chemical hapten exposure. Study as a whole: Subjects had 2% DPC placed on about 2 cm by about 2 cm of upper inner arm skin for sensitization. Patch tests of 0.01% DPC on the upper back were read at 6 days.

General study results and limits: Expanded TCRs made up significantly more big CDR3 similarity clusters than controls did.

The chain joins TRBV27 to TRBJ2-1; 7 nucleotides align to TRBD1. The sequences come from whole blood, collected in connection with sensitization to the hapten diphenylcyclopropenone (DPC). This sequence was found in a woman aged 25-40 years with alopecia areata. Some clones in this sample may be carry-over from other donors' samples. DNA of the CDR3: TGTGCCAGCAGTCCCGACAGGGCAGAGAAGCAGTTCTTC. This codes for CASSPDRAEKQFF.